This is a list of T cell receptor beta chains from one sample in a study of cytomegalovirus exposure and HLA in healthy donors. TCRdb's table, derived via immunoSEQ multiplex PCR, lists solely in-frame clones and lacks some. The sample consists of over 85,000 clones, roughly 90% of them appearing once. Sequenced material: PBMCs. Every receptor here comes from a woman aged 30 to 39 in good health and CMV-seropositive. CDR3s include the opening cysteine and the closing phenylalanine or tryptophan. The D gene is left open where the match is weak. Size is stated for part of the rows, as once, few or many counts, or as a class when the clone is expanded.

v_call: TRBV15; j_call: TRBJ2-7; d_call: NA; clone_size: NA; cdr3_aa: CATSSTGWGGDYEQYF; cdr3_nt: TGTGCCACCAGCAGTACAGGGTGGGGGGGCGACTACGAGCAGTACTTC
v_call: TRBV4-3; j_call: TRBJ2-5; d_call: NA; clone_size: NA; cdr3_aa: CASSQETGVQETQYF; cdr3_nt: TGCGCCAGCAGCCAAGAAACGGGTGTCCAAGAGACCCAGTACTTC
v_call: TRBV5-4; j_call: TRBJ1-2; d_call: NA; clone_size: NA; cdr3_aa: CASSLDWSRGYTF; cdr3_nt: TGTGCCAGCAGCTTGGATTGGAGCCGGGGCTACACCTTC
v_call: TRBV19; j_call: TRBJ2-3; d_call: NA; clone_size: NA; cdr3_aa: CASSILVTSTDTQYF; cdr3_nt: TGTGCCAGTAGTATATTAGTCACTAGCACAGATACGCAGTATTTT
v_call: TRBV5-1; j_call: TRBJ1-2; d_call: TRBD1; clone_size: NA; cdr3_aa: CASSLEGAPGYGYTF; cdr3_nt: TGCGCCAGCAGCTTAGAGGGGGCGCCGGGCTATGGCTACACCTTC
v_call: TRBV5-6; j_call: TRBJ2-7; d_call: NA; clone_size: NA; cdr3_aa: CASSPTGTTHDEQYF; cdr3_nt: TGTGCCAGCAGCCCGACCGGGACAACGCACGACGAGCAGTACTTC
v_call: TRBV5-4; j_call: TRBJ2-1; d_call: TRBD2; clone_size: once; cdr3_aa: CASSPYFSLAATSSYNEQFF; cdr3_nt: TGTGCCAGCAGCCCCTACTTCTCACTAGCGGCGACGAGCTCCTACAATGAGCAGTTCTTC
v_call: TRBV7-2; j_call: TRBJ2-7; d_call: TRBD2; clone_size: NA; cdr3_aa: CASSFGLAGGIYEQYF; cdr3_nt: TGTGCCAGCAGCTTTGGACTAGCGGGGGGTATCTACGAGCAGTACTTC
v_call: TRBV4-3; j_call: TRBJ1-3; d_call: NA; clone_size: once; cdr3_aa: CASSQVRGHAGNTIYF; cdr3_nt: TGCGCCAGCAGCCAAGTTAGGGGCCACGCTGGAAACACCATATATTTT
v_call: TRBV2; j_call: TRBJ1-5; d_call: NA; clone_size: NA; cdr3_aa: CASGNRGNQPQHF; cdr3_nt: TGTGCCAGCGGAAACAGGGGCAATCAGCCCCAGCATTTT
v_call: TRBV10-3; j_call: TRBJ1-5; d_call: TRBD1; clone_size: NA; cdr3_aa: CAISGGGSNQPQHF; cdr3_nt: TGTGCCATCAGTGGAGGGGGCAGCAATCAGCCCCAGCATTTT
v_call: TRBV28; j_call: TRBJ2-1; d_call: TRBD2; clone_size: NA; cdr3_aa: CASSSSGISYNEQFF; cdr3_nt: TGTGCCAGCAGTTCCAGCGGGATTTCCTACAATGAGCAGTTCTTC
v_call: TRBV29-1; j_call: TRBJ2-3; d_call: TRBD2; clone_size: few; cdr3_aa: CSVESAGGWTDTQYF; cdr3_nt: TGCAGCGTTGAATCAGCGGGAGGGTGGACAGATACGCAGTATTTT
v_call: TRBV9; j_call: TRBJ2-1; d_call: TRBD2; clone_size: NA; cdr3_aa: CASSPVTVAGGRYNEQFF; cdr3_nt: TGTGCCAGCAGCCCGGTAACCGTAGCGGGAGGTCGTTATAATGAGCAGTTCTTC
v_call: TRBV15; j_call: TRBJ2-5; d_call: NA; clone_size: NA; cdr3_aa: CATSLGETQYF; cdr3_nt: TGTGCCACCAGCCTAGGAGAGACCCAGTACTTC
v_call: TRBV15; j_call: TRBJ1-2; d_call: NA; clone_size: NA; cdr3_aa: CATSRVGGDYGYTF; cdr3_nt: TGTGCCACCAGCAGAGTTGGGGGGGACTATGGCTACACCTTC
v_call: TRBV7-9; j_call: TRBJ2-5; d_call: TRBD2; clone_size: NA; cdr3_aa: CASSTGLAGRETQYF; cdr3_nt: TGTGCCAGCAGCACAGGACTAGCGGGGCGAGAGACCCAGTACTTC
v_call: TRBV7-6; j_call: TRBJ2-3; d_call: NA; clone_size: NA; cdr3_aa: CASSLATASTDTQYF; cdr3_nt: TGTGCCAGCAGCTTAGCGACAGCTAGCACAGATACGCAGTATTTT
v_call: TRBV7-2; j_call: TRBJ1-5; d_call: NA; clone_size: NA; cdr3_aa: CASSLGAGAWGQPQHF; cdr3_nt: TGTGCCAGCAGCTTAGGGGCGGGGGCTTGGGGTCAGCCCCAGCATTTT
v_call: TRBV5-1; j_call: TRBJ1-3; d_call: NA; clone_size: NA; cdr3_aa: CASSLGQGGDTIYF; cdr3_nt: TGCGCCAGCAGCTTGGGCCAGGGTGGGGACACCATATATTTT
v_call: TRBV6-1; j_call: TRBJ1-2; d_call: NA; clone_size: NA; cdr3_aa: CASTQGNYGYTF; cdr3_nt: TGTGCCAGCACCCAGGGGAACTATGGCTACACCTTC
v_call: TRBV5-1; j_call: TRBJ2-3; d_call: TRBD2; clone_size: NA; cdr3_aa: CASSRTAGASTDTQYF; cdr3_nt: TGCGCCAGCAGCAGAACAGCGGGAGCGAGCACAGATACGCAGTATTTT
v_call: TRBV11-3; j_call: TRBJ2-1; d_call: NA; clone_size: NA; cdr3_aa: CASSLGGGTNEQFF; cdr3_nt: TGTGCCAGCAGCTTAGGTGGGGGGACCAATGAGCAGTTCTTC
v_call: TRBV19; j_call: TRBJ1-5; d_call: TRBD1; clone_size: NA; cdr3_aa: CASSIRTGSGFGNQPQHF; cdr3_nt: TGTGCCAGTAGTATCAGGACAGGGAGCGGGTTTGGCAATCAGCCCCAGCATTTT
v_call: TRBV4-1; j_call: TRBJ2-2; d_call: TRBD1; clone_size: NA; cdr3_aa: CASSHGWGQGADTGELFF; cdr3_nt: TGCGCCAGCAGCCATGGCTGGGGACAGGGGGCGGACACCGGGGAGCTGTTTTTT
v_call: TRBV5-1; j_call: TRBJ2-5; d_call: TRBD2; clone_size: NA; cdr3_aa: CASSDLVRLAGGDQETQYF; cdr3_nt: TGCGCCAGCAGCGACTTAGTTCGACTAGCGGGAGGGGACCAAGAGACCCAGTACTTC
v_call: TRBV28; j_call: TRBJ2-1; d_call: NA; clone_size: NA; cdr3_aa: CASSLISVSSYNEQFF; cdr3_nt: TGTGCCAGCAGTTTGATTAGCGTTAGCTCCTACAATGAGCAGTTCTTC
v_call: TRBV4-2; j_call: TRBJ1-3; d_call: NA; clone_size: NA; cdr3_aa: CASSQDPTGGGNTIYF; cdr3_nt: TGTGCCAGCAGCCAAGATCCCACGGGGGGAGGAAACACCATATATTTT
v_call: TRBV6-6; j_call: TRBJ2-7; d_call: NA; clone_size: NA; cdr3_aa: CASSLLYEQYF; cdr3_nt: TGTGCCAGCAGTCTTCTCTACGAGCAGTACTTC
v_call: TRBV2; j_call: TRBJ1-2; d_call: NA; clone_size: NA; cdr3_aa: CANSSGIYGYTF; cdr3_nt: TGTGCCAACTCGTCGGGGATCTATGGCTACACCTTC
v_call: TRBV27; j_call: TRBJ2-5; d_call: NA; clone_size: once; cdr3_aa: CASSSPGQETQYF; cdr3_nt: TGTGCCAGCAGTTCCCCGGGCCAAGAGACCCAGTACTTC
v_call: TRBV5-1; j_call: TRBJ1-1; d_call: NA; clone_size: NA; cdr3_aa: CASSFWEDTEAFF; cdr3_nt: TGCGCCAGCAGCTTTTGGGAGGACACTGAAGCTTTCTTT
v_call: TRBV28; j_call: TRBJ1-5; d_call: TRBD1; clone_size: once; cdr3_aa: CASSFMTGVQPQHF; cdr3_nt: TGTGCCAGCAGTTTTATGACAGGGGTCCAGCCCCAGCATTTT
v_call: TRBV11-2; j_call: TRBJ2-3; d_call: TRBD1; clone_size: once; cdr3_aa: CASSNAPPRGLGNTQYF; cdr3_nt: TGTGCCAGCAGTAACGCACCGCCCAGGGGGTTGGGGAATACGCAGTATTTT
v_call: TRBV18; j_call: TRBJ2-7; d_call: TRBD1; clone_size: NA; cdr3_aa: CASSRTGGTYEQYF; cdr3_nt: TGTGCCAGCTCCCGAACAGGGGGAACCTACGAGCAGTACTTC
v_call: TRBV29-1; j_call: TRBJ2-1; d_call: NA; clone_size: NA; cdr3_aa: CSVGGYNEQFF; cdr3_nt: TGCAGCGTTGGAGGGTACAATGAGCAGTTCTTC
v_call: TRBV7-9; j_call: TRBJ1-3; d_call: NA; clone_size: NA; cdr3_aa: CASSLVAGSGNTIYF; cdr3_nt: TGTGCCAGCAGCTTAGTTGCCGGTTCTGGAAACACCATATATTTT
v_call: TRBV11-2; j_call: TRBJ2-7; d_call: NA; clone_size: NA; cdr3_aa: CASSLVDRGGYEQYF; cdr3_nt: TGTGCCAGCAGCTTAGTAGACCGAGGGGGCTACGAGCAGTACTTC
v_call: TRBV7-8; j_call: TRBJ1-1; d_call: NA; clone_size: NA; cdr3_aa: CASSLDMNTEAFF; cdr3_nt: TGTGCCAGCAGCTTAGATATGAACACTGAAGCTTTCTTT
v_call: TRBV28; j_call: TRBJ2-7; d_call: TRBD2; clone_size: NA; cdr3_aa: CASSSWAGASYEQYF; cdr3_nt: TGTGCCAGCAGCTCCTGGGCGGGAGCCAGCTACGAGCAGTACTTC
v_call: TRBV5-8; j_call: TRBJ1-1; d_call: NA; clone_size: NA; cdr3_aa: CASSSPGIEAFF; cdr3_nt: TGTGCCAGCAGCTCTCCGGGAATTGAAGCTTTCTTT
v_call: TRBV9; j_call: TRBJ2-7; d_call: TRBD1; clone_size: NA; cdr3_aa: CASSVEGDSEQYF; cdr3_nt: TGTGCCAGCAGCGTTGAAGGGGACAGCGAGCAGTACTTC
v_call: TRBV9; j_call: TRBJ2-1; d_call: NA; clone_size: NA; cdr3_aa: CASSDRASYEQFF; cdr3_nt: TGTGCCAGCAGCGACAGGGCATCCTATGAGCAGTTCTTC
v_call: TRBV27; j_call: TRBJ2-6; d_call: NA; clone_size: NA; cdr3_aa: CASSPQSSGANVLTF; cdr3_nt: TGTGCCAGCAGTCCACAAAGCTCTGGGGCCAACGTCCTGACTTTC
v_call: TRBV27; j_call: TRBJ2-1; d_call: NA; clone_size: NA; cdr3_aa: CASRAAQYNEQFF; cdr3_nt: TGTGCCAGCAGGGCGGCCCAGTACAATGAGCAGTTCTTC
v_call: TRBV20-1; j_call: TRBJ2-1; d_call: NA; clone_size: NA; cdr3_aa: CSASSGPEQFF; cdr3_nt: TGCAGTGCTAGTTCTGGGCCTGAGCAGTTCTTC
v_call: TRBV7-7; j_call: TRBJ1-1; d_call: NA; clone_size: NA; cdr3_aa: CASSLEQGTEAFF; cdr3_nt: TGTGCTAGCAGCTTAGAACAGGGAACTGAAGCTTTCTTT
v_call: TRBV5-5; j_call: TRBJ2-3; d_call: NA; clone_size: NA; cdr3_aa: CASRSGWAVPQGAQYF; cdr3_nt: TGTGCCAGCAGATCAGGTTGGGCAGTCCCACAGGGAGCGCAGTATTTT
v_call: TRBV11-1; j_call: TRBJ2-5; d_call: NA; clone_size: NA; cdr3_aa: CASSRQSKETQYF; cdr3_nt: TGTGCCAGCAGCCGACAGTCCAAAGAGACCCAGTACTTC
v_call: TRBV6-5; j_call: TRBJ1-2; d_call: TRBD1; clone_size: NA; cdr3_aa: CASRDTGGNYGYTF; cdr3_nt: TGTGCCAGCAGGGATACAGGGGGCAATTATGGCTACACCTTC